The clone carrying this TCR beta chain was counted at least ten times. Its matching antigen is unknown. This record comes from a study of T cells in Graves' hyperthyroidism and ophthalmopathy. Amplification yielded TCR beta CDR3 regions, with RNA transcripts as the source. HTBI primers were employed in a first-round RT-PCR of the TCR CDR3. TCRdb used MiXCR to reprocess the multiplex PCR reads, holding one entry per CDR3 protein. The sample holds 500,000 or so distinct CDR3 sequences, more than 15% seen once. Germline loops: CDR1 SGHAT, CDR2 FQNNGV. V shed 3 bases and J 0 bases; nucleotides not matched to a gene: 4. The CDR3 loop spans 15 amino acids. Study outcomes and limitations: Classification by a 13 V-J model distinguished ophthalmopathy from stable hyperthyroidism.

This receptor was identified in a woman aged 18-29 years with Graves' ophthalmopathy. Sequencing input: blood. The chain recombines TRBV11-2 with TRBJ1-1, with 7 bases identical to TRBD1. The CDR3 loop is CASSFTGTVNTEAFF. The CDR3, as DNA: TGTGCCAGCAGCTTCACCGGGACAGTGAACACTGAAGCTTTCTTT.